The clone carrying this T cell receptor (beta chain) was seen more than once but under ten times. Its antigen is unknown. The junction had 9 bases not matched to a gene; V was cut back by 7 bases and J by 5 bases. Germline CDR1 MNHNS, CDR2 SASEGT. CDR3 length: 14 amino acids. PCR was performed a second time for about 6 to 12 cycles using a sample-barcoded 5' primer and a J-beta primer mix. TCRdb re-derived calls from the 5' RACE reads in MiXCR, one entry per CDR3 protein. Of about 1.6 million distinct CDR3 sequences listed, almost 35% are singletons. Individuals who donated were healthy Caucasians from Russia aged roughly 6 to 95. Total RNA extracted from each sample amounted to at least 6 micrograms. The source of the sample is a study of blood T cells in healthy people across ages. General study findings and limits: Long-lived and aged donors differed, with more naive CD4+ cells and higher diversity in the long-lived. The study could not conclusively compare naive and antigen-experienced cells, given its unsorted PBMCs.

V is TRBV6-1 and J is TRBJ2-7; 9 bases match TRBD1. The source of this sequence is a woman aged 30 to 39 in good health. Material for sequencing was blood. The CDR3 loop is CASKSGTGFNEQYF. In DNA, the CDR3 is TGTGCCAGCAAGAGCGGGACAGGGTTCAACGAGCAGTACTTC.